This TCR beta chain was captured by sequencing in a study of T cells after yellow fever vaccination (dated by TCRdb to 2018 to 2020). With regard to the full study: The SMART-Seq v4 Ultra Low Input RNA kit was used to prepare libraries from fractions with low cell numbers. The cohort comprised two healthy male donors, one aged 18 to 30 and one aged 30 to 39 years. Blood was drawn at multiple timepoints before and after primary and secondary immunization, with bulk PBMC replicates and cell subsets isolated. To follow T-cell clones before and after both primary and booster YFV17D yellow fever vaccination, bulk TCR alpha and beta repertoires underwent longitudinal sequencing. Study-level results and caveats: Most clones expanded after primary vaccination were re-detected after the booster (approximately 96% of CD4 and around 88% of CD8), suggesting broad memory maintenance. A small share of clonotypes was detected in both CD4 and CD8 compartments, with the overlap likely arising from convergent recombination. Because abundant contaminating clonotypes from the bulk population could be contained in FACS-sorted repertoires, computational filtering was required. Because only two donors were included in the study, the extent to which the findings can be generalized is limited. Compared with the primary T-cell response, the secondary T-cell response was weaker but faster, peaking on day 5 rather than day 15.

TCR cDNA was synthesized by 5'RACE template switching, through which a universal primer site and unique molecular identifiers were introduced. Priming for cDNA synthesis came from both the TCR alpha and TCR beta constant segments. Library amplification used two PCR steps, and the second PCR step added sample barcodes and sequencing adapters. Sequencing of libraries was performed on Illumina HiSeq 2500 (2x100 bp) or NovaSeq (2x150 bp). The authors processed their data as follows. Demultiplexing of reads and collapsing into UMI consensus sequences were performed with MIGEC, and V(D)J alignment was carried out with MiXCR. Using edgeR on replicate PBMC samples, clonotypes were called vaccine-responding if FDR was below 0.01 and the log2 fold change was above 5 up to day 15. Each bulk clonotype received a CD4 or CD8 identity based on whether the sequenced CD4 or CD8 repertoire contained that clonotype at higher abundance. TCRdb itself trimmed the public reads at Q25 with fastp, ran MiXCR and retained productive beta chains. Rows matching on CDR3 protein sequence are summarized as one entry with the most common DNA and genes. What appears here as the V and J calls and clone size reflects TCRdb's work, not the paper's. The sample table contains about 500,000 distinct CDR3 sequences; only one count was recorded for about 17% of them. 17% of the sample is taken by the ten largest.

Reading the label with the study, this specimen's treatment or condition is: live attenuated yellow fever vaccine strain. At each blood-draw timepoint, two biological replicates of bulk PBMCs were collected. A standard Ficoll-Paque protocol was used to isolate PBMCs from peripheral blood. RNA was extracted with TriZol from bulk PBMCs, CD4 and CD8 fractions, and dextramer-positive and dextramer-negative fractions. About this clonotype: Its antigen has not been determined. Within one base of it there is no much larger clone, and no base qualities were kept.

The junction shows trimming of 6 bases on V and 0 bases on J, and the gene matches do not reach 3 bases of it. The CDR3 numbers 15 residues from cysteine through valine. Just the 45-base CDR3 DNA is kept, in frame starting at base 1. CDR1 MNHEY and CDR2 SVGEGT are derived from the germline V gene. Sample: PBMCs, taken about 5 days after the first yellow fever vaccination. The receptor was isolated from a man aged 18 to 30 who received the YFV17D yellow fever vaccine. In this chain, TRBV6-2 or TRBV6-3 is recombined with TRBJ2-7; the central 12 bases match TRBD2. The CDR3 amino acid sequence is: CASRGLAGYSYEQYV. The base sequence is TGTGCCAGCAGGGGACTAGCGGGCTACTCCTACGAGCAGTACGTC.